A selection of T cell receptor beta chains follows, all from one sample in a study of T cell responses to AZD1222 COVID-19 vaccine. TCRdb keeps only in-frame clones here, not all; method: immunoSEQ multiplex PCR. The table shows more than 95,000 clones, with less than 90% occurring only once. Sample: peripheral blood, taken on day 0 of AZD1222 vaccination. The receptors were gathered from an adult in good health. Each CDR3 is given with its conserved first and last residue. The D gene is left open where the match is weak. Clone size is stated in some rows and not others, as once, few, many or a class when expanded.

>-|TRBJ2-7|TRBV4-2|-|14
TGTGCCAGCAGCCATGGGACGAGCTCCTACGAGCAGTACTTC
CASSHGTSSYEQYF
>TRBD2|TRBJ2-1|TRBV28|-|16
TGTGCCAGCAGTGCTAGACTAGCCCGGTTAGGCAATGAGCAGTTCTTC
CASSARLARLGNEQFF
>-|TRBJ1-1|TRBV19|once|14
TGTGCCAGTAGTATTGAGGGCGGGAACACTGAAGCTTTCTTT
CASSIEGGNTEAFF
>TRBD1|TRBJ1-2|TRBV6-5|-|15
TGTGCCAGCAGTTACCCCGGGACAGGGGTGCCTGGCTACACCTTC
CASSYPGTGVPGYTF
>-|TRBJ1-2|TRBV6-5|-|15
TGTGCCAGCAGTCAACCTTGGACAGAGCCACGTGGCTACACCTTC
CASSQPWTEPRGYTF
>-|TRBJ1-1|TRBV19|-|13
TGTGCCACCAGACAGACTATGAACACTGAAGCTTTCTTT
CATRQTMNTEAFF
>-|TRBJ2-7|TRBV28|-|14
TGTGCCAGCAGTTTATACTATGGGCTGAGGGAGCAGTACTTC
CASSLYYGLREQYF
>TRBD1|TRBJ1-5|TRBV18|-|15
TGTGCCAGCTCACCCGGGACAGGTCACAATCAGCCCCAGCATTTT
CASSPGTGHNQPQHF
>-|TRBJ2-5|TRBV5-1|-|16
TGCGCCAGCAGCTCGGTCCTCATTGGGGTAGAAGAGACCCAGTACTTC
CASSSVLIGVEETQYF
>-|TRBJ1-2|TRBV5-8|-|13
TGTGCCAGCAGCTTGACAGGGCTCTATGGCTACACCTTC
CASSLTGLYGYTF
>TRBD2|TRBJ2-7|TRBV7-8|-|16
TGTGCCAGCAGCTATAATAAGGCTAGCGGGAACTACGAGCAGTACTTC
CASSYNKASGNYEQYF
>-|TRBJ2-5|TRBV13|-|12
TGTGCCAGCAGCCCCCATCAAGAGACCCAGTACTTC
CASSPHQETQYF
>-|TRBJ2-7|TRBV10-1|-|16
TGCGCCAGCAGTGAGACGGGGGCAGCAAACTCCTACGAGCAGTACTTC
CASSETGAANSYEQYF
>-|TRBJ2-1|TRBV5-1|-|15
TGCGCCAGCTCCTGGGGGAGTAGCTTATACAATGAGCAGTTCTTC
CASSWGSSLYNEQFF
>-|TRBJ2-1|TRBV9|-|14
TGTGCCAGCAGCGTAGCGGCTGACTACAATGAGCAGTTCTTC
CASSVAADYNEQFF
>TRBD2|TRBJ2-1|TRBV7-3|-|15
TGTGCCAGCAGCTTAGCTAGCGGGAGAAATTTGGAGCAGTTCTTC
CASSLASGRNLEQFF
>-|TRBJ1-2|TRBV7-9|once|13
TGTGCCAGCAGCTTAGGGGCAGCTAATGGCTACACCTTC
CASSLGAANGYTF
>-|TRBJ1-6|TRBV28|-|14
TGTGCCAGCACCCCGGGCTCTCAAAATTCACCCCTCCACTTT
CASTPGSQNSPLHF
>-|TRBJ1-2|TRBV6-5|-|14
TGTGCCAGCAGTTACTCCCAGGGGAACTATGGCTACACCTTC
CASSYSQGNYGYTF
>-|TRBJ2-5|TRBV10-3|once|15
TGTGCCATCAAGGCCGGGAGAAGGGACCAAGAGACCCAGTACTTC
CAIKAGRRDQETQYF
>-|TRBJ1-5|TRBV20-1|-|12
TGCAGTGCTAGTGAAGGGGATCAGCCCCAGCATTTT
CSASEGDQPQHF
>-|TRBJ1-5|TRBV5-4|-|14
TGTGCCAGCAGCTTGGGGACAGACAATCAGCCCCAGCATTTT
CASSLGTDNQPQHF
>-|TRBJ2-1|TRBV6-5|few|12
TGTGCCAGCAGTCATGGAAACAATGAGCAGTTCTTC
CASSHGNNEQFF
>-|TRBJ2-7|TRBV27|-|13
TGTGCCAGCAGTTTAGCTGGGGATGGTGAGCAGTACTTC
CASSLAGDGEQYF
>-|TRBJ1-5|TRBV6-5|-|15
TGTGCCAGCAGTTACTCGAAGGCACCTAATCAGCCCCAGCATTTT
CASSYSKAPNQPQHF
>TRBD1|TRBJ1-1|TRBV5-1|-|17
TGCGCCAGCAGCTTGATCGTGCGGGACAGGGCGGATTCTGAAGCTTTCTTT
CASSLIVRDRADSEAFF
>-|TRBJ2-2|TRBV5-1|-|17
TGCGCCAGCAGCCAAGCCGACACGACGAGGAACACCGGGGAGCTGTTTTTT
CASSQADTTRNTGELFF
>TRBD1|TRBJ1-1|TRBV5-1|-|15
TGCGCCAGCAGCTCATCAGGGGACAGGAACACTGAAGCTTTCTTT
CASSSSGDRNTEAFF
>-|TRBJ1-4|TRBV2|once|13
TGTGCCAGCACCGGAGTGAGTAATGAAAAACTGTTTTTT
CASTGVSNEKLFF
>TRBD1|TRBJ2-7|TRBV30|few|12
TGTGCCTGGGGAACGGACAGGGCTCTCGAGTACTTC
CAWGTDRALEYF
>-|TRBJ1-1|TRBV7-3|-|12
TGTGCCAGCAGCCCCGGGGGAGGCGAAGCTTTCTTT
CASSPGGGEAFF
>-|TRBJ1-5|TRBV6-5|once|13
TGTGCCAGCAGTTCGCAGGATGGGCAGCCCCAGCATTTT
CASSSQDGQPQHF
>-|TRBJ2-7|TRBV29-1|-|11
TGCAGCGTTGCCCAGCTAGACGAGCAGTACTTC
CSVAQLDEQYF
>-|TRBJ1-4|TRBV5-4|-|18
TGTGCCAGCAGCTTTGGGGGGTCCCTGGGCTCAACTAATGAAAAACTGTTTTTT
CASSFGGSLGSTNEKLFF
>TRBD1|TRBJ1-6|TRBV27|once|15
TGTGCCAGCAGACCGGGACAGGGGTTGTATTCACCCCTCCACTTT
CASRPGQGLYSPLHF
>TRBD1|TRBJ2-1|TRBV9|-|14
TGTGCCAGCAGCGTCGCTTACAGGGGCGGTGAGCAGTTCTTC
CASSVAYRGGEQFF
>-|TRBJ1-2|TRBV29-1|-|12
TGCAGCGTAGGGACTGCAGCGAGGGGCTACACCTTC
CSVGTAARGYTF
>-|TRBJ1-1|TRBV7-6|-|14
TGTGCCAGCTCAGGGATAGGGATGAACACTGAAGCTTTCTTT
CASSGIGMNTEAFF
>-|TRBJ2-6|TRBV7-6|-|15
TGTGCCAGCAGCTTAGAAGGCTCTGGGGCCAACGTCCTGACTTTC
CASSLEGSGANVLTF
>-|TRBJ1-6|TRBV6-5|-|14
TGTGCCAGCAGTTATTCAGGGCCTAATTCACCCCTCCACTTT
CASSYSGPNSPLHF
>-|TRBJ1-5|TRBV19|-|18
TGTGCCAGTAGTATCTGGGCAACAGGGATTTGGAGAGATCAGCCCCAGCATTTT
CASSIWATGIWRDQPQHF
>TRBD2|TRBJ2-7|TRBV7-9|-|16
TGTGCCAGCAGCGGGAGGGACGGGCCCATTCCCTACGAGCAGTACTTC
CASSGRDGPIPYEQYF
>-|TRBJ2-1|TRBV19|-|14
TGTGCCAGTACTACGGGACTTCCCTACAATGAGCAGTTCTTC
CASTTGLPYNEQFF
>-|TRBJ1-5|TRBV27|-|14
TGTGCCAGCAGTTTCGGACAAATTAATCAGCCCCAGCATTTT
CASSFGQINQPQHF
>TRBD2|TRBJ2-7|TRBV7-2|-|15
TGTGCCAGCAGCTTACAATGGGAGGGCCGCTACGAGCAGTACTTC
CASSLQWEGRYEQYF
>-|TRBJ1-5|TRBV5-4|-|15
TGTGCCAGCAGCTTTGGGGGTGGTAGCAATCAGCCCCAGCATTTT
CASSFGGGSNQPQHF
>-|TRBJ1-5|TRBV15|-|15
TGTGCCACCCTCGGGACACCATATAGCAATCAGCCCCAGCATTTT
CATLGTPYSNQPQHF